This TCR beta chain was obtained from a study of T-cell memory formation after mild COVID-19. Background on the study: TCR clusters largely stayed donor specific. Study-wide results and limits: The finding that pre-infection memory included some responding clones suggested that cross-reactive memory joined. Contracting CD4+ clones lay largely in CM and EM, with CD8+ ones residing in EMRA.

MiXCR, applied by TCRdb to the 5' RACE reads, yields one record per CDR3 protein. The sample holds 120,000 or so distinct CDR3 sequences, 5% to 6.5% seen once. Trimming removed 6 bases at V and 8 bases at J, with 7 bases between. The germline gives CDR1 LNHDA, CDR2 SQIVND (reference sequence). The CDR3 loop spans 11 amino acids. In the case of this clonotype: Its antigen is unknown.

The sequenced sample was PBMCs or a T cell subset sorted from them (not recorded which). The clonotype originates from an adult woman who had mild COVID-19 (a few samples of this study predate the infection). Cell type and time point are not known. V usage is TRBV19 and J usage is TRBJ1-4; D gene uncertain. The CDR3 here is CASRQGEKLFF. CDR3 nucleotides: TGTGCCAGTAGGCAAGGGGAAAAACTGTTTTTT.